These 5 T cell receptor beta chains originate from one sample sequenced in a study of technical replicates of blood from a handful of donors. Measured with immunoSEQ multiplex PCR; TCRdb has only the in-frame clones, and not every one. The sample has 80,000 to 95,000 clones, 90% to 96% seen once. Sequencing was carried out using T cells isolated from PBMCs. Receptors were obtained from a human donor in good health.

This rearrangement joins TRBV5-5 to TRBJ1-2, with D possibly TRBD1 on 6 matching bases. Trimming cost V 0 bases and J 10 bases, with 10 bases left between them. CDR1 is SGHKS and CDR2 is YYEKEE in the germline V gene (reference sequence). This CDR3 is built from 12 residues. CDR3 bases: TGTGCCAGCAGCTTGGCCTTGGGGGCCTACACCTTC. This encodes CASSLALGAYTF.

The chain joins TRBV5-1 to TRBJ1-2; 7 bases align to TRBD1. Germline CDR1 SGHRS, CDR2 YFSETQ. The CDR3 has 15 amino acids. J was trimmed by 1 base and V by 4 bases; bases with no gene match: 7. The CDR3: CASSRYRGLNYGYTF. The CDR3 DNA reads as TGCGCCAGCAGCAGGTACAGGGGTCTTAACTATGGCTACACCTTC.

This chain connects TRBV7-2 to TRBJ2-7, with 9 bases matching TRBD2. Trimming at V came to 6 bases and at J to 4 bases, leaving 10 bases not matched to a gene. Germline V gives CDR1 SGHTA, CDR2 FQGNSA. This CDR3 has 15 residues. The CDR3 DNA sequence: TGTGCCAGCAGTTTCACTAGCGGGCTTCGGTACGAGCAGTACTTC. The encoded protein is CASSFTSGLRYEQYF. Full variable domain (missing parts from reference TRBV7-2 and TRBJ2-7): GAGVSQSPSNKVTEKGKDVELRCDPISGHTALYWYRQSLGQGLEFLIYFQGNSAPDKSGLPSDRFSAERTGGSVSTLTIQRTQQEDSAVYLCASSFTSGLRYEQYFGPGTRLTVT.

V is TRBV7-3 and J is TRBJ2-2, with 10 positions matching TRBD2. This CDR3 spans 15 amino acids. The V and J ends lost 1 base and 6 bases, in that order; junction bases with no gene match: 2. The germline V gene has CDR1 SGHTA and CDR2 FQGTGA. The CDR3 protein is CASSLIAGGPGELFF. The CDR3 DNA reads TGTGCCAGCAGCTTAATAGCGGGAGGTCCCGGGGAGCTGTTTTTT.

The chain carries TRBV7-9 and TRBJ1-5, with D possibly being TRBD1 (5 bases). CDR1 SEHNR and CDR2 FQNEAQ come from the germline V gene (reference sequence). Deletions cut 4 bases from V and 5 bases from J, with 15 bases between. The CDR3 has 15 residues. CDR3 in amino acids: CASSSGYRGDQPQHF. As DNA, the CDR3 is TGTGCCAGCAGCTCAGGGTATCGCGGGGATCAGCCCCAGCATTTT.